The sequence of this T cell receptor (beta chain) was determined in a study of blood T cell repertoires in COVID-19. Background on the study: Researchers got acute and convalescent COVID-19 samples from the United States, Italy and Spain.

This clone was observed a handful of times. Ages ranged from about 18 to 89 years, with residence in 20 to 30 US areas. V was clipped by 4 bases and J by 6 bases; unmatched bases: 10. Germline lookup yields CDR1 SGHRS and CDR2 YFSETQ. The CDR3 totals 18 residues. Some clones are missing from TCRdb's copy, which holds only in-frame ones; the method was immunoSEQ multiplex PCR. The data hold roughly 290,000 clones, with 85% to 90% observed a single time. This TCR was sampled from a woman aged 18-29 years with acute COVID-19. J is TRBJ2-1 and V is TRBV5-1, with 16 bases that match TRBD2. The source material was PBMCs or T cells enriched from blood (not recorded which). The CDR3 region is CASSRMTGTSGRANEQFF. CDR3 DNA: TGCGCCAGCAGCCGTATGACCGGGACTAGCGGGAGGGCCAATGAGCAGTTCTTC.